This T cell receptor (beta chain) was observed in a study of regulatory T cells in long-lasting Graves disease. General study points: Sharing of public clonotypes was greater in persistent patients (roughly 2,600) than in new patients (more than 900).

The authors built TCR beta libraries using iRepertoire HTBI primers and Arm-PCR of CDR3 regions. TCRdb called the multiplex PCR reads again in MiXCR, with one record for every CDR3 protein. The table records around 480,000 distinct CDR3 sequences, 15% to 20% of them present only once. Ten or more counts support this clonotype. Its antigen is undetermined. The time point denotes: newly diagnosed GD, antithyroid drugs for less than 3 months. PBMC RNA was the source of the TCR library. V was clipped by 5 bases and J by 4 bases, with 11 bases between them. The length of the CDR3 is 13 residues. In germline, CDR1 is MDHEN, CDR2 SYDVKM. The same data also contributed to another study, on T cells in Graves' hyperthyroidism and ophthalmopathy. That investigation notes: Hyperthyroidism was newly diagnosed in patients aged 18 to 65 (duration under 2 months). Carried out on the TCR CDR3, a first-round RT-PCR used the HTBI primer set.

This sample comprised peripheral blood mononuclear cells (PBMCs), obtained at new diagnosis, from a patient treated with antithyroid drugs. This clonotype was obtained from a man between 40 and 49 years old with Graves disease. This chain joins TRBV28 and TRBJ1-1; D is perhaps TRBD1 (5 bases). The CDR3 region has the DNA TGTGCCAGCAGTCCCGTCCAGGGCACTGAAGCTTTCTTT. Translation: CASSPVQGTEAFF.